Reported below is one TCR beta chain. Its antigen is not known. The sample originates from a study of Graves' ophthalmopathy and Graves' hyperthyroidism. Findings and limits, study-wide: The study's model predicted ophthalmopathy progression at 70.59% sensitivity and about 72% specificity.

Trimming pared 3 bases from V and 9 bases from J, leaving 12 bases between. This CDR3 is built from 13 residues. RNA transcripts were the template, and TCR beta CDR3 regions were amplified from them. Amplification began with first-round RT-PCR using HTBI primers, then second-round multiplex PCR was performed. TCRdb passed the multiplex PCR reads through MiXCR, listing each CDR3 protein once. The data hold about 400,000 distinct CDR3 sequences, with about 17% observed a single time. This sequence was found in a woman younger than 30 with Graves' ophthalmopathy. This chain links TRBV12-3 or TRBV12-4 with TRBJ1-5, with D perhaps matching TRBD1 (5 bases). The sequenced sample was peripheral blood. The CDR3 DNA follows: TGTGCCAGCAGTTTCCAGGGTGGTCGGCCCCAGCATTTT. Its translation: CASSFQGGRPQHF.